One and the same sample provided the 15 T cell receptor beta chains below, sequenced in a study of cytomegalovirus exposure and HLA in healthy donors (dated by TCRdb to about 2017). The library was produced with the immunoSEQ multiplex PCR assay. The multiplex PCR relied on a mix of 60 forward primers for TCR Vbeta segments and 13 reverse primers for TCR Jbeta segments. TCRdb stores this immuneACCESS table with in-frame sequences only. Part of the clones is absent; in the studies checked, under half of the shortfall reflects unresolved V genes, and no reason is known for the rest. The sample contains around 95,000 clones, approximately 76% of them found a single time. The ten top clones hold around 10% of the sample. Sequencing was carried out using PBMCs. These receptors were collected from a man between 25 and 39 years old in good health and CMV-seropositive.

V usage is TRBV27 and J usage is TRBJ1-6; D is ambiguous. V dropped 6 bases and J dropped 0 bases, with 3 bases sitting between them. Germline V gene data show CDR1 as MNHEY and CDR2 as SMNVEV (reference sequence). The CDR3 sequence is 13 residues long. The CDR3 spells CASRSSYNSPLHF. The CDR3 DNA is TGTGCCAGCAGGAGCTCCTATAATTCACCCCTCCACTTT.

The chain has TRBV25-1 and TRBJ2-7; D remains unclear. Germline lookup yields CDR1 MGHDK and CDR2 SYGVNS. Trimming took off 4 bases at V and 4 bases at J, with 8 bases between the two ends. This CDR3 has 12 amino acids. CDR3 protein: CASSGQLYEQYF. The CDR3 DNA follows: TGTGCCAGCAGTGGGCAGTTGTACGAGCAGTACTTC.

The chain has TRBV9 and TRBJ2-1; D is perhaps TRBD2 (6 bases). The CDR3 covers 13 residues. Trimming shortened V by 0 bases and J by 10 bases, and 11 bases separated the two germline ends. CDR1 is SGDLS and CDR2 is YYNGEE in the germline V gene. The CDR3 DNA reads TGTGCCAGCAGCGTAGTCATGGCGGGAGAGCAGTTCTTC. The encoded protein is CASSVVMAGEQFF.

The chain uses TRBV9 and TRBJ1-2; 11 bases fit TRBD1. V was pared by 2 bases and J by 4 bases, with 7 bases of the junction left unmatched. Germline values: CDR1 SGDLS, CDR2 YYNGEE. The length of the CDR3 is 16 residues. In nucleotides, the CDR3 is TGTGCCAGCAGCGTTGGACAGGGGGCTTGGGGCTATGGCTACACCTTC. Translation gives CASSVGQGAWGYGYTF.

The chain combines TRBV9 with TRBJ2-2, with D possibly matching TRBD2 (6 bases). This CDR3 has 15 amino acids. Trimming removed 0 bases at V and 9 bases at J, with 15 bases between. Germline CDR1 SGDLS, CDR2 YYNGEE. The chain's CDR3 is CASSVGPGREWELFF. The CDR3 nucleotides read TGTGCCAGCAGCGTAGGACCCGGTCGGGAGTGGGAGCTGTTTTTT.

This clone was seen once. The CDR3 sequence: CASSVSVRGSYEQYF. The CDR3, as DNA: TGTGCCAGCAGTGTCTCCGTCAGGGGGTCCTACGAGCAGTACTTC. This sequence joins TRBV2 and TRBJ2-7; 7 positions match TRBD1. The CDR3 is 15 amino acids. V lost 4 bases and J lost 1; bases outside the gene matches: 7. Germline V gene data show CDR1 as SNHLY and CDR2 as FYNNEI.

The chain combines TRBV4-3 with TRBJ2-4; 7 bases agree with TRBD1. CDR1 is LGHNA, CDR2 YSLEER, per germline. The ends lost 5 bases at V and 1 base at J; junction bases unmatched: 5. This CDR3 is built from 15 residues. CDR3 bases: TGCGCCAGCAGCATTACAGGGGATGCCAAAAACATTCAGTACTTC. Translated: CASSITGDAKNIQYF.

The J gene is TRBJ1-5, the V gene TRBV6-5, with TRBD1 matching 7 bases. Germline-derived CDR1 and CDR2 are MNHEY and SVGAGI. The CDR3 consists of 14 residues. J gave up 1 base and V 4 bases, and 1 base lay outside the gene matches. The CDR3 here is CASSSGGSNQPQHF. The DNA for the CDR3 is TGTGCCAGCAGTTCAGGGGGGAGCAATCAGCCCCAGCATTTT.

V is TRBV25-1 and J is TRBJ1-3; D is unclear. The CDR3 length is 12 residues. Trimming took 4 bases from V and 3 from J, leaving 4 bases between them. Germline assignment: CDR1 MGHDK and CDR2 SYGVNS. The CDR3 DNA reads as TGTGCCAGCAGTGTATTTGGAAACACCATATATTTT. As protein: CASSVFGNTIYF.

The chain joins TRBV6-5 to TRBJ1-2, with TRBD1 matching over 10 bases. The V gene's germline CDR1 is MNHEY and CDR2 SVGAGI. The CDR3 contains 16 residues. V lost 2 bases and J lost 4; bases outside the gene matches: 7. The CDR3 here is CASSYDRGPLGYGYTF. CDR3 in DNA: TGTGCCAGCAGTTACGACAGGGGGCCGCTAGGCTATGGCTACACCTTC.

About this clone: An end of the junction does not agree with germline; a read error may underlie this. The chain combines TRBV7-9 with TRBJ1-4, with 8 positions matching TRBD1. This CDR3 has 16 amino acids. CDR1 and CDR2 from the germline V gene are SEHNR and FQNEAQ (reference sequence). The CDR3 sequence: CSSGVGTGPSREKLFF. DNA for the CDR3: TGTTCCAGCGGAGTCGGGACAGGACCTTCTCGCGAAAAACTGTTTTTT.

The V call is TRBV9, the J call TRBJ2-7; D is possibly TRBD1 (6 bases). The length of the CDR3 is 14 residues. The V gene's germline CDR1 is SGDLS and CDR2 YYNGEE. The ends were cut back, 0 bases at V and 2 bases at J, with 9 bases in the middle. CDR3 sequence: CASSVVDSTYEQYF. In DNA form, the CDR3 reads TGTGCCAGCAGCGTAGTGGACAGCACCTACGAGCAGTACTTC.

The J gene is TRBJ1-6, the V gene TRBV30, with a weak D call TRBD1 (5 bases). Trimming pared 6 bases from V and 8 bases from J, leaving 14 bases between. CDR1 and CDR2 (germline): GTSNPN, SVGIG (reference sequence). This CDR3 is built from 13 residues. CDR3 in amino acids: CACGRGPDSPLHF. The CDR3 DNA sequence: TGTGCCTGTGGAAGGGGCCCTGATTCACCCCTCCACTTT.

This chain joins TRBV7-2 and TRBJ1-1, with D maybe TRBD1 (5 bases). This CDR3 is built from 15 residues. CDR1 SGHTA and CDR2 FQGNSA come from the germline V gene. The ends were cut back, 3 bases at V and 1 base at J, with 12 bases in the middle. CDR3 coding DNA: TGTGCCAGCAGCTTGACCGACAGACAGAACACTGAAGCTTTCTTT. Translation gives CASSLTDRQNTEAFF.

The chain employs TRBV7-8 and TRBJ2-1, with D possibly being TRBD1 (6 bases). Trimming took 6 bases from V and 8 from J, leaving 14 bases between them. This CDR3 has 13 residues. The germline V gene encodes CDR1 SGHVS and CDR2 FQNEAQ. CDR3 nucleotide sequence: TGTGCCAGCAGACTTACAGGGTTGGATGAGCAGTTCTTC. Its protein is CASRLTGLDEQFF. Supplemented by reference TRBV7-8 and TRBJ2-1, the full variable domain reads GAGVSQSPRYKVAKRGQDVALRCDPISGHVSLFWYQQALGQGPEFLTYFQNEAQLDKSGLPSDRFFAERPEGSVSTLKIQRTQQEDSAVYLCASRLTGLDEQFFGPGTRLTVL.